Each of the 17 T cell receptor beta chains below was sequenced from the same sample in a study of T cells in Graves' hyperthyroidism and ophthalmopathy. RNA transcripts were the template for amplifying TCR beta CDR3 regions. Carried out on the TCR CDR3, a first-round RT-PCR used the HTBI primer set. In TCRdb, the multiplex PCR reads were re-called with MiXCR into one record per CDR3 protein. Of hundreds of thousands of distinct CDR3 sequences listed, roughly 20% are singletons. Sequencing was done on a sample of blood. All receptors come from a woman in her fifties or sixties with Graves' hyperthyroidism that later progressed to Graves' ophthalmopathy.

Remarks on this clonotype: The limits of the CDR3 on the DNA are not certain, so only TCRdb's listed CDR3 is given. J is TRBJ1-4 and V is TRBV11-2; the D call of TRBD1 is as the table states it, not checked on the DNA. Including both end residues, the CDR3 is 15 amino acids long. Germline loops: CDR1 SGHAT, CDR2 FQNNGV. This CDR3 reads CASSSSGRLNEKLFF.

The table lists this clonotype with many counts. The rearrangement uses TRBV28 and TRBJ1-1, with D possibly TRBD1 on 5 matching bases. This CDR3 comprises 14 residues. Per germline, CDR1 MDHEN and CDR2 SYDVKM. Trimming removed 2 bases from V and 4 bases from J, with 11 bases in between. The CDR3 DNA is TGTGCCAGCAGTTTAGGCTGGGGGTCCACTGAAGCTTTCTTT. It specifies CASSLGWGSTEAFF.

The J gene is TRBJ2-2, the V gene TRBV5-5; the D call may be TRBD1 or TRBD2 (5 bases each). The CDR3 consists of 12 residues. V was trimmed by 4 bases and J by 11 bases, leaving 12 bases between them. Germline CDR1 and CDR2: SGHKS and YYEKEE (reference sequence). CDR3 region: CASSPRGLELFF. The CDR3, as DNA: TGTGCCAGCAGCCCGAGGGGCCTTGAGCTGTTTTTT.

This clonotype has just a few counts. V is TRBV18 and J is TRBJ1-4; no clear D gene. The CDR3 consists of 14 residues. Trimming removed 3 bases at V and 0 bases at J, with 5 bases between. Looked up from germline, CDR1 is KGHSH and CDR2 is LQKENI. The CDR3 here is CASSPTTTNEKLFF. The CDR3 DNA reads as TGTGCCAGCTCACCGACAACAACTAATGAAAAACTGTTTTTT.

This clonotype was counted at least ten times. CDR3 coding DNA: TGCGCCAGCAGCTTGGTCGGGGGGGAAAACAATGAGCAGTTCTTC. Translating it yields CASSLVGGENNEQFF. V gene TRBV5-1 combines with J gene TRBJ2-1; 8 nucleotides line up with TRBD2. This CDR3 region has 15 residues. The V and J ends lost 0 bases and 5 bases, in that order; junction bases with no gene match: 4. Germline CDR1 and CDR2: SGHRS and YFSETQ.

This clonotype was picked up many times. The rearrangement joins TRBV5-1 to TRBJ1-1, with D unresolved. The length of the CDR3 is 16 residues. CDR1 and CDR2 (germline): SGHRS, YFSETQ. Trimming removed 0 bases from V and 4 bases from J, with 16 bases in between. The CDR3 DNA is TGCGCCAGCAGCTTGGGTTCGATTGGGGAATCCACTGAAGCTTTCTTT. Translating it yields CASSLGSIGESTEAFF.

The V and J genes are TRBV6-9 and TRBJ1-6, with D possibly matching TRBD1 (6 bases). Germline V gene sequence: CDR1 MNHGY, CDR2 SVAAGI. This CDR3 region has 14 residues. The V gene lost 8 bases and the J gene lost 4 bases, with 12 bases spanning the gap. The CDR3 DNA follows: TGTGCCAGCCACGGGGGCCCATATAATTCACCCCTCCACTTT. It is translated as CASHGGPYNSPLHF.

This clonotype was seen ten or more times. V is TRBV20-1 and J is TRBJ1-6; maybe TRBD1 (5 bases). The CDR3 runs 15 residues. Germline CDR1 and CDR2: DFQATT and SNEGSKA (reference sequence). V lost 5 bases, J lost 10 bases, and 21 bases lay in between. CDR3 coding DNA: TGCAGTGCTCCGGAACGGGGCCCACCCGGGTCACCCCTCCACTTT. Translating it yields CSAPERGPPGSPLHF.

Many counts were recorded for this clonotype. This chain links TRBV11-2 with TRBJ1-3, with 7 bases fitting TRBD1. Germline CDR1 and CDR2: SGHAT and FQNNGV. With 3 bases clipped from V and 3 bases from J, the junction kept 5 bases outside the gene matches. CDR3 length equals 15 residues. DNA of the CDR3: TGTGCCAGCAGCTTTGAGGGACAGTATGGAAACACCATATATTTT. Translated: CASSFEGQYGNTIYF. The full variable domain, with the rest looked up from reference TRBV11-2 and TRBJ1-3, is EAGVAQSPRYKIIEKRQSVAFWCNPISGHATLYWYQQILGQGPKLLIQFQNNGVVDDSQLPKDRFSAERLKGVDSTLKIQPAKLEDSAVYLCASSFEGQYGNTIYFGEGSWLTVV.

This clonotype has at least ten counts. The V call is TRBV7-8, the J call TRBJ1-2, with 8 bases aligning to TRBD1. Losses at the gene ends were 5 bases for V and 5 bases for J; bases not matched to a gene: 4. CDR3 length: 13 residues. Germline V gene lookup returns CDR1 SGHVS and CDR2 FQNEAQ. The CDR3 sequence: CASSMGQDYGYTF. The DNA for the CDR3 is TGTGCCAGCAGCATGGGACAGGATTATGGCTACACCTTC.

CDR3 in amino acids: CASSERLNLLSGNTIYF. The CDR3 DNA is TGTGCCAGCAGCGAGCGTCTAAACCTCCTCTCTGGAAACACCATATATTTT. V usage is TRBV7-8 and J usage is TRBJ1-3; D call uncertain. Germline CDR1 SGHVS, CDR2 FQNEAQ. The CDR3 extends over 17 amino acids. V was pared by 5 bases and J by 0 bases, with 17 bases between.

This clonotype has a count of ten or more. One end of the junction does not line up with germline, which may come from a read error. This rearrangement joins TRBV4-1 to TRBJ2-5; D may be TRBD1 (5 bases). The CDR3 is made up of 14 amino acids. CDR1 is MGHRA, CDR2 YSYEKL, per germline. The CDR3 region has the DNA TGTGCCAGCAGCCAAGATCCAGGGCAAGAGACCCAGTACTTC. It encodes CASSQDPGQETQYF.

This clonotype has ten or more counts. This chain joins TRBV18 and TRBJ2-1; TRBD1 might be the D (6 bases). Germline CDR1 KGHSH, CDR2 LQKENI. There are 15 residues in the CDR3. V dropped 6 bases and J dropped 7 bases, with 19 bases sitting between them. The DNA for the CDR3 is TGTGCCAGCTCGGCTCAGGGGTATACGAGGAATGAGCAGTTCTTC. Protein sequence: CASSAQGYTRNEQFF.

This clonotype showed up many times. The rearrangement links TRBV2 to TRBJ2-2, with D possibly matching TRBD2 (6 bases). The CDR3 sequence is 17 residues long. Germline assignment: CDR1 SNHLY and CDR2 FYNNEI. V lost 6 bases and J 0 bases, leaving 17 bases between the germline ends. CDR3: CASRYGRGPANTGELFF. DNA of the CDR3: TGTGCCAGCAGATACGGGCGGGGCCCCGCGAACACCGGGGAGCTGTTTTTT.

This clonotype was counted between two and nine times. This sequence joins TRBV12-3 or TRBV12-4 and TRBJ2-5; the D gene is possibly TRBD1 (5 bases). Trimming removed 1 base at V and 5 bases at J, with 11 bases between. This CDR3 is built from 14 residues. This CDR3 reads CASSLVSGRETQYF. The CDR3 nucleotides read TGTGCCAGCAGTTTAGTTTCAGGGCGGGAGACCCAGTACTTC.

V and J are TRBV5-1 and TRBJ2-1; 14 positions agree with TRBD2. Germline lookup yields CDR1 SGHRS and CDR2 YFSETQ. V was clipped by 3 bases and J by 7 bases; unmatched bases: 3. The CDR3 has 15 residues. CDR3: CASSSTSGGANEQFF. The CDR3 coding sequence is TGCGCCAGCAGCTCGACTAGCGGGGGGGCTAATGAGCAGTTCTTC.

The table lists this clonotype with many counts. The rearrangement joins TRBV7-8 to TRBJ2-3; D is unclear. The CDR3 spans 13 residues. V was cut by 5 bases and J by 2 bases, with 8 bases left in between. In germline, CDR1 is SGHVS, CDR2 FQNEAQ. CDR3 nucleotide sequence: TGTGCCAGCAGCATTGACAACACAGATACGCAGTATTTT. It codes for CASSIDNTDTQYF.